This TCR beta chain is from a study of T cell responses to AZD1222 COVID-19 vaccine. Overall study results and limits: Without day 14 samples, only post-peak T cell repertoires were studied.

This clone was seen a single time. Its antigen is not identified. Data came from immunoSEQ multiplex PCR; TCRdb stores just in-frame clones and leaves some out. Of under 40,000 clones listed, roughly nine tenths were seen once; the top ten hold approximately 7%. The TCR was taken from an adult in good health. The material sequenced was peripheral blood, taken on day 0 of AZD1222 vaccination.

CDR3 region: CASSPTGADGYTF. The CDR3 nucleotides are TGTGCCAGCAGTCCTACAGGGGCTGATGGCTACACCTTC. The chain carries TRBV12-3 or TRBV12-4 and TRBJ1-2, with 7 nucleotides matching TRBD1. V dropped 5 bases and J dropped 6; count of bases not matched to a gene: 6. This CDR3 is 13 amino acids long.